The 31 T cell receptor beta chains below were found in one sample sequenced in a study of blood T cell repertoires in COVID-19. Sequencing was performed with immunoSEQ multiplex PCR; in TCRdb, only in-frame clones are kept and a portion is missing. The profile shows some 87,000 clones, 81% of them singletons. The specimen sequenced was peripheral blood. These receptors all come from an elderly man with active or convalescent COVID-19.

This clone was seen a handful of times. V and J are TRBV10-3 and TRBJ1-2, with a weak D call TRBD1 (5 bases). Trimming left V 10 bases short and J 5 bases short, with 26 bases between. This CDR3 region has 16 residues. Germline values: CDR1 ENHRY, CDR2 SYGVKD. The CDR3 coding sequence is TGTGCCACACGGGGGGTTTCCGGGCCCCAGCCATATGGCTACACCTTC. Translating gives CATRGVSGPQPYGYTF.

The chain employs TRBV2 and TRBJ1-3; TRBD1 might be the D (5 bases). The CDR3 has 15 amino acids. Germline loops: CDR1 SNHLY, CDR2 FYNNEI. The V and J ends lost 10 bases and 2 bases respectively, with 18 bases between them. CDR3 amino acids: CATDYRRDAGNTIYF. The CDR3, as DNA: TGTGCCACCGACTACAGGAGGGACGCTGGAAACACCATATATTTT.

The chain employs TRBV3-1 (or the pseudogene TRBV3-2) and TRBJ1-2; 10 bases are shared with TRBD1. V lost 4 bases, J lost 7 bases, and 6 bases stayed unmatched. The CDR3 contains 14 residues. Per the germline V gene, CDR1 is LGHDT and CDR2 is YNNKEL (reference sequence). CDR3 loop: CASSPRDRGGGYTF. CDR3 sequence (DNA): TGTGCCAGCAGCCCCCGGGACAGGGGAGGTGGCTACACCTTC.

J is TRBJ1-4 and V is TRBV4-1; 10 positions match TRBD1. The CDR3 has 14 amino acids. The V gene end was trimmed by 2 bases and the J gene end by 7 bases; junction bases not matched to a gene: 1. CDR1 MGHRA and CDR2 YSYEKL come from the germline V gene. CDR3 nucleotide sequence: TGCGCCAGCAGCCAAAGGGACAGGGGTGAAAAACTGTTTTTT. Residues: CASSQRDRGEKLFF.

In this sample, this clone turned up once. The rearrangement joins TRBV5-4 to TRBJ2-3; D is perhaps TRBD1 (6 bases). V was pared by 4 bases and J by 0 bases, with 12 bases between. The germline CDR1 and CDR2 sequences are SGHNT and YYREEE (reference sequence). The CDR3 is made up of 15 amino acids. The CDR3 coding sequence is TGTGCCAGCAGCCCGGAGCAGGGGAGCACAGATACGCAGTATTTT. Its translation: CASSPEQGSTDTQYF.

Only a few counts were recorded for this clone. J is TRBJ2-1 and V is TRBV3-1 (or the pseudogene TRBV3-2); TRBD2 matches at 8 bases. The CDR3 totals 14 residues. Germline CDR1 reads LGHDT; CDR2 reads YNNKEL (reference sequence). With 2 bases clipped from V and 6 bases from J, the junction kept 3 bases outside the gene matches. CDR3 sequence reads: CASSQLAGSNEQFF. The DNA for the CDR3 is TGTGCCAGCAGCCAATTAGCGGGGTCCAATGAGCAGTTCTTC.

The chain combines TRBV19 with TRBJ2-6, with D possibly matching TRBD2 (5 bases). V was pared by 3 bases and J by 0 bases, with 9 bases between. Germline assignment: CDR1 LNHDA and CDR2 SQIVND (reference sequence). The CDR3 has 16 residues. Here the CDR3 reads CASSIPGFSGANVLTF. CDR3 nucleotide sequence: TGTGCCAGTAGTATTCCGGGATTCTCTGGGGCCAACGTCCTGACTTTC. Full variable domain (outside the CDR3, taken from reference TRBV19 and TRBJ2-6): DGGITQSPKYLFRKEGQNVTLSCEQNLNHDAMYWYRQDPGQGLRLIYYSQIVNDFQKGDIAEGYSVSREKKESFPLTVTSAQKNPTAFYLCASSIPGFSGANVLTFGAGSRLTVL.

The V gene is TRBV11-2, the J gene TRBJ2-5; maybe TRBD1 (5 bases). Germline values: CDR1 SGHAT, CDR2 FQNNGV. V lost 5 bases to trimming and J lost 5 bases, with 21 bases between them. The CDR3 consists of 16 residues. The CDR3 is CASSPGVGRESETQYF. CDR3 DNA sequence: TGTGCCAGCAGCCCCGGAGTGGGCAGGGAATCCGAGACCCAGTACTTC.

This chain links TRBV5-1 with TRBJ1-2; 8 positions match TRBD1. The CDR3 loop spans 14 amino acids. CDR1 is SGHRS, CDR2 YFSETQ, per germline. V lost 0 bases and J lost 5; bases outside the gene matches: 3. Here the CDR3 DNA reads TGCGCCAGCAGCTTGGGACAGGGGTCGTATGGCTACACCTTC. This codes for CASSLGQGSYGYTF.

The chain couples TRBV2 to TRBJ1-1; the D is unclear. The CDR3 loop spans 13 amino acids. Trimming pared 8 bases from V and 1 base from J, leaving 11 bases between. Looked up from germline, CDR1 is SNHLY and CDR2 is FYNNEI. The DNA of the CDR3 is TGTGCCAGCTCCGTACAGTGGAACACTGAAGCTTTCTTT. This sequence encodes CASSVQWNTEAFF.

This clone was recorded only once. The chain combines TRBV19 with TRBJ1-6; 8 bases map to TRBD1. With V trimmed by 2 bases and J by 15 bases, 6 bases remained unmatched. From germline, CDR1 is LNHDA and CDR2 SQIVND (reference sequence). The CDR3 contains 13 residues. CDR3 sequence reads: CASSITGQAVLHF. In DNA form, the CDR3 reads TGTGCCAGTAGTATAACGGGACAGGCAGTCCTCCACTTT. Together with reference TRBV19 and TRBJ1-6, the CDR3 gives the full variable domain: DGGITQSPKYLFRKEGQNVTLSCEQNLNHDAMYWYRQDPGQGLRLIYYSQIVNDFQKGDIAEGYSVSREKKESFPLTVTSAQKNPTAFYLCASSITGQAVLHFGNGTRLTVT.

The rearrangement joins TRBV25-1 to TRBJ1-2; the D is unclear. The CDR3 is 16 amino acids. Trimming pared 4 bases from V and 4 bases from J, leaving 19 bases between. CDR1 and CDR2 (germline): MGHDK, SYGVNS. The CDR3: CASSATGRERFYGYTF. CDR3 in DNA: TGTGCCAGCAGTGCCACCGGTCGGGAGAGATTCTATGGCTACACCTTC.

This chain connects TRBV21-1 to TRBJ2-5; TRBD1 is taken as the D call from the table, unchecked against the DNA. TRBV21-1 is described as a pseudogene. This CDR3 comprises 14 residues. For the CDR3, the DNA is TGTGCCAGCAGCCCGGGCCCAGGGAAAGAGACCCAGTACTTC. Encoded protein: CASSPGPGKETQYF.

This chain links TRBV6-6 with TRBJ1-2, with 7 bases matching TRBD1. This CDR3 comprises 13 residues. J gave up 4 bases and V 7 bases, and 6 bases lay outside the gene matches. CDR1 and CDR2 (germline): MNHNY, SVGAGI (reference sequence). The CDR3, as DNA: TGTGCCAGCACCGCGGGACAGATCTATGGCTACACCTTC. Translated: CASTAGQIYGYTF.

The chain uses TRBV5-4 and TRBJ2-3; the D is unclear. V was pared by 2 bases and J by 4 bases, with 8 bases between. Germline-derived CDR1 and CDR2 are SGHNT and YYREEE (reference sequence). The CDR3 totals 13 residues. CDR3: CASSFSGPDTQYF. DNA for the CDR3: TGTGCCAGCAGCTTCTCGGGTCCAGATACGCAGTATTTT.

CDR3 bases: TGTGCCAGCAGTTTGGCCAGGGCGAACACTGAAGCTTTCTTT. Translation: CASSLARANTEAFF. The chain employs TRBV28 and TRBJ1-1; the D gene is possibly TRBD1 (5 bases). V lost 3 bases and J lost 1, with 9 bases in between. The CDR3 covers 14 residues. In germline, CDR1 is MDHEN, CDR2 SYDVKM.

The genes are TRBV6-2 or TRBV6-3 and TRBJ1-1; D is unclear. The CDR3 length is 13 residues. Germline V gives CDR1 MNHEY, CDR2 SVGEGT. V shed 4 bases and J shed 1 base, with 7 bases lying between them. The CDR3 DNA reads TGTGCCAGCAGTTTGGCAGAGAACACTGAAGCTTTCTTT. Translated: CASSLAENTEAFF.

V and J are TRBV15 and TRBJ1-1; D may be TRBD1 (5 bases). V was cut by 4 bases and J by 0 bases, with 12 bases left in between. The CDR3 spans 15 residues. The germline V gene encodes CDR1 LNHNV and CDR2 YYDKDF (reference sequence). The CDR3 nucleotides are TGTGCCACCAGCACGTCCAGGGCCTTGAACACTGAAGCTTTCTTT. This codes for CATSTSRALNTEAFF.

The genes are TRBV7-8 and TRBJ2-7, with 9 nucleotides matching TRBD1. The CDR3 covers 16 residues. The J segment lost 3 bases and the V segment lost 5 bases, leaving 11 bases of the junction unmatched. CDR1 is SGHVS, CDR2 FQNEAQ, per germline. The CDR3 is CASSHGQGRRLYEQYF. The CDR3 DNA reads as TGTGCCAGCAGCCATGGACAGGGGCGTCGGCTCTACGAGCAGTACTTC.

The rearrangement uses TRBV5-6 and TRBJ1-4; 8 positions agree with TRBD1. The CDR3 length is 17 residues. CDR1 and CDR2 (germline): SGHDT, YYEEEE. Trimming took 4 bases from V and 3 from J; bases not matched to a gene: 11. CDR3 loop: CASSQLFRDRSNEKLFF. CDR3 coding DNA: TGTGCCAGCAGCCAACTCTTCCGGGACAGGTCTAATGAAAAACTGTTTTTT.

CDR3 coding DNA: TGTGCCATCAGCGACTTGATCGAGCAGTACTTC. Protein product: CAISDLIEQYF. The chain employs TRBV10-3 and TRBJ2-7, with unresolved D. V was clipped by 6 bases and J by 6 bases, with 9 bases between them. The CDR3 covers 11 residues. The germline gives CDR1 ENHRY, CDR2 SYGVKD.

The CDR3 DNA sequence: TGTGCCAGCAGCTCCTCTACGGTCGGAGCCCAGTACTTC. Translated: CASSSSTVGAQYF. The chain couples TRBV7-2 to TRBJ2-5; no clear D. Trimming left V 4 bases short and J 9 bases short, with 15 bases between. The CDR3 is made up of 13 amino acids. Germline assignment: CDR1 SGHTA and CDR2 FQGNSA.

This sequence joins TRBV9 and TRBJ2-5, with TRBD2 as a possible D gene (5 bases). Germline V lookup: CDR1 SGDLS, CDR2 YYNGEE. The CDR3 consists of 16 residues. With 3 bases removed from V and 2 bases from J, the gap between germline ends came to 17 bases. This CDR3 reads CASSALASPFQETQYF. Here the CDR3 DNA reads TGTGCCAGCAGCGCCCTTGCTAGCCCATTTCAAGAGACCCAGTACTTC.

The CDR3 bases are TGTGCCAGCAGTTACATAGCGCGGGCATTCGAGCAGTACTTC. Encoded protein: CASSYIARAFEQYF. This chain joins TRBV6-5 and TRBJ2-7; TRBD2 is a possible D gene (5 bases). The V and J ends lost 2 bases and 6 bases respectively, with 14 bases between them. The germline V gene has CDR1 MNHEY and CDR2 SVGAGI. The CDR3 covers 14 residues.

This clone was seen once. A junction boundary mismatches the germline segment, possibly from a read error. The J gene is TRBJ2-5, the V gene TRBV7-7; 11 nucleotides line up with TRBD2. CDR3 length: 15 residues. In germline, CDR1 is SSHAT, CDR2 FNYEAQ (reference sequence). The CDR3 loop reads CASSRLAGLQETQYF. As DNA, the CDR3 is TGTGCTAGCAGCCGACTAGCGGGACTCCAAGAGACCCAGTACTTC.

V gene TRBV2 combines with J gene TRBJ1-2, with D perhaps TRBD1 (5 bases). V was clipped by 7 bases and J by 8 bases, with 17 bases between them. Germline CDR1 is SNHLY and CDR2 is FYNNEI. This CDR3 spans 13 amino acids. The CDR3 region has the DNA TGTGCCAGCAAGCCCGGGGGTCGGTGGGGCTACACCTTC. This translates into CASKPGGRWGYTF.

The CDR3 DNA sequence: TGTGCCAGCAGTGAAGGGACACTACTCTCCTACGAGCAGTACTTC. Translation gives CASSEGTLLSYEQYF. This sequence joins TRBV6-1 and TRBJ2-7; a possible D gene is TRBD1 (5 bases). The ends were cut back, 1 base at V and 0 bases at J, with 10 bases in the middle. The CDR3 consists of 15 residues. Looked up from germline, CDR1 is MNHNS and CDR2 is SASEGT.

The V call is TRBV9, the J call TRBJ1-3; TRBD1 might be the D (5 bases). Germline V gene sequence: CDR1 SGDLS, CDR2 YYNGEE. The CDR3 consists of 16 residues. Trimming shortened V by 0 bases and J by 3 bases, and 13 bases separated the two germline ends. For the CDR3, the DNA is TGTGCCAGCAGCGTAGCTACGGGGGGAGGTGGAAACACCATATATTTT. It encodes CASSVATGGGGNTIYF. Drawing the rest from reference TRBV9 and TRBJ1-3, the complete variable domain is DSGVTQTPKHLITATGQRVTLRCSPRSGDLSVYWYQQSLDQGLQFLIQYYNGEERAKGNILERFSAQQFPDLHSELNLSSLELGDSALYFCASSVATGGGGNTIYFGEGSWLTVV.

On this clone: A junction boundary mismatches the germline segment, possibly from a read error. The chain links TRBV6-5 to TRBJ1-1, with D unresolved. This CDR3 is built from 13 residues. Germline values: CDR1 MNHEY, CDR2 SVGAGI. The CDR3 DNA follows: TGTGCCAGCGGTTACATATCTAGCACTGAAGCTTTCTTT. Protein sequence: CASGYISSTEAFF.

V and J are TRBV19 and TRBJ2-5; D remains ambiguous. From germline, CDR1 is LNHDA and CDR2 SQIVND (reference sequence). The CDR3 consists of 15 residues. The V end lost 5 bases, the J end lost 0 bases, and 13 bases lay between the germline ends. This CDR3 reads CASSPLAGNQETQYF. The CDR3 nucleotides read TGTGCCAGTAGTCCCCTCGCAGGCAACCAAGAGACCCAGTACTTC.

The rearrangement uses TRBV7-9 and TRBJ1-1, with 7 bases matching TRBD1. This CDR3 contains 15 residues. Trimming cost V 5 bases and J 1 base; bases outside gene matches: 7. Germline CDR1 SEHNR, CDR2 FQNEAQ (reference sequence). The CDR3 DNA follows: TGTGCCAGCAGCCTTAACAGGGGCTCGAACACTGAAGCTTTCTTT. Translating it yields CASSLNRGSNTEAFF. Supplemented by reference TRBV7-9 and TRBJ1-1, the full variable domain reads DTGVSQNPRHKITKRGQNVTFRCDPISEHNRLYWYRQTLGQGPEFLTYFQNEAQLEKSRLLSDRFSAERPKGSFSTLEIQRTEQGDSAMYLCASSLNRGSNTEAFFGQGTRLTVV.